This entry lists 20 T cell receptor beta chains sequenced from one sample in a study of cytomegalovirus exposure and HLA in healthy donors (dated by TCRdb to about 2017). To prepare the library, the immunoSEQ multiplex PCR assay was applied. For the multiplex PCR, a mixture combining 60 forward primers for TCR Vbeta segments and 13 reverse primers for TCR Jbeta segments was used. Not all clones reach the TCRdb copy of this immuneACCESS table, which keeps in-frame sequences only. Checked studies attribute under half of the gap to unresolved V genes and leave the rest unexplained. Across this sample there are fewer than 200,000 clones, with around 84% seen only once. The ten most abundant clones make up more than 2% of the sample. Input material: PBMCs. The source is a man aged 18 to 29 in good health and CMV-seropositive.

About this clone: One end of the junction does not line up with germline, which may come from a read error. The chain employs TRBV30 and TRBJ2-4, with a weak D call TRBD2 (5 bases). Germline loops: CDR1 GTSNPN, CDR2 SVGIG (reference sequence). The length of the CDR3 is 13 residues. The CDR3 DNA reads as TGTGCCTGTTTACCCCTAGCCAAAAACAGTCAGTACTTC. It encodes CACLPLAKNSQYF.

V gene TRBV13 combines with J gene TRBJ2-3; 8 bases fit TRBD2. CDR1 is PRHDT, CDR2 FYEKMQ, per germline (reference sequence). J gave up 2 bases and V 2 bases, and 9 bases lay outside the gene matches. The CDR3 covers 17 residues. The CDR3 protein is CASSLFSGGVPTDTQYF. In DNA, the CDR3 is TGTGCCAGCAGCTTATTTTCGGGGGGGGTCCCCACAGATACGCAGTATTTT. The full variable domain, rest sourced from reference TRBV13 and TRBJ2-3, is AAGVIQSPRHLIKEKRETATLKCYPIPRHDTVYWYQQGPGQDPQFLISFYEKMQSDKGSIPDRFSAQQFSDYHSELNMSSLELGDSALYFCASSLFSGGVPTDTQYFGPGTRLTVL.

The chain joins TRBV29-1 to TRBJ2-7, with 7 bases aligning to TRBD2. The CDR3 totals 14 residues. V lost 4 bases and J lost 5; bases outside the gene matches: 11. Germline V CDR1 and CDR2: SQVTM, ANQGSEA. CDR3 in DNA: TGCAGCGTTGGCTTGGGGTCAGGGAGGGACGAGCAGTACTTC. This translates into CSVGLGSGRDEQYF.

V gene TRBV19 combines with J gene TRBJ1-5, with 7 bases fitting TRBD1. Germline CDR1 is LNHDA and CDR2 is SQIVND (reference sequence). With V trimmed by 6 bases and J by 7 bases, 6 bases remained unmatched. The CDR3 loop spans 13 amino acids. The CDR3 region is CASSDRAGQPQHF. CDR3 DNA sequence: TGTGCCAGTAGCGACAGGGCTGGGCAGCCCCAGCATTTT.

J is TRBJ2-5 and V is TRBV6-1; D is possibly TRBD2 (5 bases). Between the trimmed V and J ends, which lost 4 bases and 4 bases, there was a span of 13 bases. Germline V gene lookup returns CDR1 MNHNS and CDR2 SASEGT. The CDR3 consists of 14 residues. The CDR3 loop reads CASSGTRAGETQYF. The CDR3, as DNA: TGTGCCAGCAGTGGCACAAGGGCGGGAGAGACCCAGTACTTC.

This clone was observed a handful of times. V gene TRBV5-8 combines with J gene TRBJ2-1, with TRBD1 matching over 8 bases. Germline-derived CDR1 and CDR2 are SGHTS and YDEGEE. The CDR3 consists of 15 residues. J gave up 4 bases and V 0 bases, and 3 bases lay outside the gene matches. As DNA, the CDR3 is TGTGCCAGCAGCTTGGATACAGGGGGGTACAATGAGCAGTTCTTC. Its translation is CASSLDTGGYNEQFF.

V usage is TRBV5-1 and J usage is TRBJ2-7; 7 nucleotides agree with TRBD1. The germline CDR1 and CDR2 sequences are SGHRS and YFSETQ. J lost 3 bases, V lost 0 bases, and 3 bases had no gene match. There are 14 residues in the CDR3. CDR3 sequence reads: CASSLGQGYYEQYF. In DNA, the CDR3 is TGCGCCAGCAGCTTGGGACAGGGATACTACGAGCAGTACTTC.

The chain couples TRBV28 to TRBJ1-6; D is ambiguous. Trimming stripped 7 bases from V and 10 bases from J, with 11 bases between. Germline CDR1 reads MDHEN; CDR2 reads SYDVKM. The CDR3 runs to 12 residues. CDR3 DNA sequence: TGTGCCAGCACCCGGGGTCGGTCACCCCTCCACTTT. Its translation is CASTRGRSPLHF.

The CDR3 DNA follows: TGTGCCACCAGCAGAGATCCACTAGCGGGGGGTTCCACAGATACGCAGTATTTT. It yields the protein CATSRDPLAGGSTDTQYF. This rearrangement joins TRBV15 to TRBJ2-3, with 12 nucleotides matching TRBD2. The CDR3 is 18 amino acids. Looked up from germline, CDR1 is LNHNV and CDR2 is YYDKDF (reference sequence). V shed 0 bases, J shed 2 bases, and the junction held 6 bases outside the gene matches.

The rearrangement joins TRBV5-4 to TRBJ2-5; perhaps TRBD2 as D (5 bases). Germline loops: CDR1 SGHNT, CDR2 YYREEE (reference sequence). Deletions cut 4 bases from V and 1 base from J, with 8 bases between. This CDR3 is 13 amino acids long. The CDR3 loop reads CASSPRGQETQYF. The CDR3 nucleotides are TGTGCCAGCAGCCCCCGGGGCCAAGAGACCCAGTACTTC.

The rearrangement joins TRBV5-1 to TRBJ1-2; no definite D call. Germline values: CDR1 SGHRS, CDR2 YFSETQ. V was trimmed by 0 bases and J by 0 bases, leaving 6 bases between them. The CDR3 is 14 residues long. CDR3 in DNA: TGCGCCAGCAGCTTGGATGGAGCTAACTATGGCTACACCTTC. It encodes CASSLDGANYGYTF.

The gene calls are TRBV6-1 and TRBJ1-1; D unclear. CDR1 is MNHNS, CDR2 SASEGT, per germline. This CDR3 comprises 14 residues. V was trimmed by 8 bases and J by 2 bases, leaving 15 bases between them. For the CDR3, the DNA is TGTGCCAGCGTTCTTCTCCGGGGAAACACTGAAGCTTTCTTT. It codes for CASVLLRGNTEAFF.

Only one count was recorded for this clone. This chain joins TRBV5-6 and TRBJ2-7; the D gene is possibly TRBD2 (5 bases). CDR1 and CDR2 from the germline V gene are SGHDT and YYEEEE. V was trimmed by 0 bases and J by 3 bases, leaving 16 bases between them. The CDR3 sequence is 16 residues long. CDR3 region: CASSLAGTLEDYEQYF. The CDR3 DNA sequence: TGTGCCAGCAGCTTGGCCGGTACACTAGAGGACTACGAGCAGTACTTC.

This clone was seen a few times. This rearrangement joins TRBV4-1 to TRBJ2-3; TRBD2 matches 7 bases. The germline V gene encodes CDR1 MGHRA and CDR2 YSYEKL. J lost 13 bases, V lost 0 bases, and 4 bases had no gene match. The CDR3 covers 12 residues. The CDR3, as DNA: TGCGCCAGCAGCCAAGATGAAGGGACTAAGTATTTT. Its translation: CASSQDEGTKYF.

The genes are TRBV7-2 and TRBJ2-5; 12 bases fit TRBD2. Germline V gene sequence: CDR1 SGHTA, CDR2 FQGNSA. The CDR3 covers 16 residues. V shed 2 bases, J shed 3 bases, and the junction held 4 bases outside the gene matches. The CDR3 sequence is CASSLRASGGEETQYF. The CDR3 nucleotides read TGTGCCAGCAGCTTACGAGCTAGCGGGGGGGAAGAGACCCAGTACTTC.

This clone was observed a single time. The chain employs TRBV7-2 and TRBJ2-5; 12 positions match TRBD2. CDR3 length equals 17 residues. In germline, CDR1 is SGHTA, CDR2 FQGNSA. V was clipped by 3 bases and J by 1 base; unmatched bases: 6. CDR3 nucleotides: TGTGCCAGCAGCTTCCGACTAGCGGGGGCCACCCAAGAGACCCAGTACTTC. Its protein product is CASSFRLAGATQETQYF. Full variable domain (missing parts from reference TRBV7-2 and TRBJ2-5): GAGVSQSPSNKVTEKGKDVELRCDPISGHTALYWYRQSLGQGLEFLIYFQGNSAPDKSGLPSDRFSAERTGGSVSTLTIQRTQQEDSAVYLCASSFRLAGATQETQYFGPGTRLLVL.

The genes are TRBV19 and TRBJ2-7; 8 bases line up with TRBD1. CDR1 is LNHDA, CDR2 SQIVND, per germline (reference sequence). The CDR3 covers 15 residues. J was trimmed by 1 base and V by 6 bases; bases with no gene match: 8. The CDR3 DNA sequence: TGTGCCAGTAGCCCGGACAGGGATGGGTCCTACGAGCAGTACTTC. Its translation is CASSPDRDGSYEQYF.

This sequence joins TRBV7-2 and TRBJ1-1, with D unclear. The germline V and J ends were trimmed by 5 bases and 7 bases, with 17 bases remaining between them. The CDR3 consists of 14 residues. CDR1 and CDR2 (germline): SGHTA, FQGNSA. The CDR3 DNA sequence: TGTGCCAGCAGCCCCCTGACGGCCCGGGATGAAGCTTTCTTT. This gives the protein CASSPLTARDEAFF.

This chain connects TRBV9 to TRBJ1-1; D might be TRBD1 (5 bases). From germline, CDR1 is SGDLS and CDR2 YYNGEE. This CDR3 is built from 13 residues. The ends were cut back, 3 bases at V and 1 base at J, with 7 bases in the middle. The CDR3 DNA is TGTGCCAGCAGCGGCCAGGGGAACACTGAAGCTTTCTTT. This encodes CASSGQGNTEAFF.

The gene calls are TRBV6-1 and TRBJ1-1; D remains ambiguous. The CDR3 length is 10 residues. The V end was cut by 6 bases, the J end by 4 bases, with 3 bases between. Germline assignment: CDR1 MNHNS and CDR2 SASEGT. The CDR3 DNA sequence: TGTGCCAGCAGCGGCACTGAAGCTTTCTTT. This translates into CASSGTEAFF.